Listed below are T cell receptor beta chains from one sample, sequenced in a study of T cell responses to AZD1222 COVID-19 vaccine. Profiling relied on immunoSEQ multiplex PCR, and the TCRdb table lists in-frame clones only, not all of them. Of about 110,000 clones detected, 88% appear once; the ten largest clones hold 1.6%. The sequencing here drew on peripheral blood, taken on day 0 of AZD1222 vaccination. Receptor source: an adult in good health. The CDR3 runs from the conserved cysteine through the conserved F or W.

V	J	length	CDR3
TRBV25-1	TRBJ1-1	13	CASSPDRETEAFF
TRBV18	TRBJ1-3	15	CASSPDRGSGNTIYF
TRBV7-2	TRBJ1-4	15	CASSTGSLAREKLFF
TRBV6-5	TRBJ2-1	13	CASSKDSYNEQFF
TRBV21-1	TRBJ2-1	15	CAQRGGRRALDEQFF
TRBV6-1	TRBJ1-3	16	CASSEYGGAAGNTIYF
TRBV27	TRBJ2-7	13	CASSQMGTVEQYF
TRBV7-9	TRBJ1-2	14	CASSPQGRSYGYTF
TRBV4-2	TRBJ2-7	12	CASSRTQYEQYF
TRBV18	TRBJ2-7	13	CASSASVSNEQYF
TRBV14	TRBJ1-1	13	CASTGHLNTEAFF
TRBV29-1	TRBJ2-5	13	CSVAGQGTETQYF
TRBV19	TRBJ2-1	14	CASSILGSLNEQFF
TRBV5-1	TRBJ2-3	14	CASSRGQPRDTQYF
TRBV7-6	TRBJ2-2	16	CASSGKTSGNTGELFF
TRBV3-1/TRBV3-2	TRBJ1-1	11	CASSQLTEAFF
TRBV20-1	TRBJ1-3	16	CSASRLAWGTGNTIYF
TRBV13	TRBJ2-1	16	CASSAGTGVNYNEQFF
TRBV10-3	TRBJ2-1	13	CAISETRDNEQFF
TRBV5-1	TRBJ1-5	13	CASSLFSQQPQHF
TRBV5-6	TRBJ2-1	11	CASSLDAEQFF
TRBV6-2/TRBV6-3	TRBJ1-1	16	CASSPRQGGVGTEAFF
TRBV19	TRBJ1-2	16	CATQGPPYVPNYGYTF